The 17 T cell receptor beta chains below come from one sample, sequenced in a study of Ad26.COV2.S vaccination and SARS-CoV-2 variants. TCRdb keeps only in-frame clones here, not all; method: immunoSEQ multiplex PCR. The data hold under 600,000 clones, with approximately 90% observed a single time. Treatment given: around 19 received Ad26.COV2.S at low or high dose, single or two shots; 5 received placebo; per-sample allocation not given. Each sample was drawn 63 days after the first injection (of vaccine or placebo). Specimen: peripheral blood, collected in a trial of Ad26.COV2.S vaccine versus placebo. The receptors come from a person between 18 and 65 years old who received the Ad26.COV2.S COVID-19 vaccine or a placebo.

V usage is TRBV21-1 and J usage is TRBJ2-3; the D segment call TRBD1 is taken from the table without a DNA check. TRBV21-1 corresponds to a pseudogene. The CDR3 covers 12 residues. CDR3 region: CASSSQGKAQYF. The CDR3 region has the DNA TGTGCCAGCAGCAGCCAGGGTAAGGCGCAGTATTTT.

V usage is TRBV28 and J usage is TRBJ2-2; tentative D call: TRBD1 (6 bases). The germline CDR1 and CDR2 sequences are MDHEN and SYDVKM. V dropped 4 bases and J dropped 7 bases, with 16 bases sitting between them. This CDR3 comprises 15 residues. Here the CDR3 reads CASSSGTTGGGELFF. The CDR3 DNA reads TGTGCCAGCAGTTCCGGGACAACGGGTGGCGGGGAGCTGTTTTTT.

The chain combines TRBV7-9 with TRBJ1-2; D uncertain. The germline V gene encodes CDR1 SEHNR and CDR2 FQNEAQ (reference sequence). V lost 8 bases and J 7 bases, leaving 8 bases between the germline ends. The length of the CDR3 is 10 residues. DNA for the CDR3: TGTGCCAGCGGCCAAGGTGGCTACACCTTC. Translating gives CASGQGGYTF. The variable domain in full, with the rest retrieved from reference TRBV7-9 and TRBJ1-2, is DTGVSQNPRHKITKRGQNVTFRCDPISEHNRLYWYRQTLGQGPEFLTYFQNEAQLEKSRLLSDRFSAERPKGSFSTLEIQRTEQGDSAMYLCASGQGGYTFGSGTRLTVV.

V gene TRBV7-6 combines with J gene TRBJ2-3; 13 bases are a match to TRBD2. V gave up 1 base and J gave up 1 base; unmatched junction bases: 2. CDR3 length: 17 amino acids. Germline V gives CDR1 SGHVS, CDR2 FNYEAQ. This CDR3 reads CASSLVGTSGGTDTQYF. The CDR3 coding sequence is TGTGCCAGCAGCTTAGTGGGGACTAGCGGGGGCACAGATACGCAGTATTTT.

This chain uses TRBV27 with TRBJ1-3; 8 bases fit TRBD1. This CDR3 region has 14 residues. Trimming removed 8 bases from V and 0 bases from J; junction bases left unmatched: 3. In germline, CDR1 is MNHEY, CDR2 SMNVEV (reference sequence). CDR3 in amino acids: CASRTGGSGNTIYF. For the CDR3, the DNA is TGTGCCAGCCGAACAGGGGGCTCTGGAAACACCATATATTTT.

This rearrangement joins TRBV7-8 to TRBJ2-2, with D tentatively TRBD1 or TRBD2 (5 bases each). Trimming left V 5 bases short and J 5 bases short, with 24 bases between. Germline values: CDR1 SGHVS, CDR2 FQNEAQ. The CDR3 is 18 residues long. The CDR3 spells CASSPRGVRQISTGELFF. Written as DNA, the CDR3 is TGTGCCAGCAGCCCCCGAGGGGTTAGACAGATTTCGACCGGGGAGCTGTTTTTT.

This clone was seen only a few times. The V call is TRBV6-2 or TRBV6-3, the J call TRBJ2-7, with unresolved D. V was shortened by 3 bases and J by 4 bases, with 7 bases between the two germline ends. This CDR3 region has 12 residues. Germline V CDR1 and CDR2: MNHEY, SVGEGT. CDR3 loop: CASSYTPYEQYF. CDR3 sequence (DNA): TGTGCCAGCAGTTATACTCCGTACGAGCAGTACTTC.

This clone was recorded once. The chain has TRBV10-3 and TRBJ1-1; D is possibly TRBD1 (5 bases). The CDR3 extends over 15 amino acids. Looked up from germline, CDR1 is ENHRY and CDR2 is SYGVKD. The V end was cut by 3 bases, the J end by 3 bases, with 14 bases between. This CDR3 is CAISDLGAGDTEAFF. CDR3 in DNA: TGTGCCATCAGTGATTTAGGGGCGGGGGACACTGAAGCTTTCTTT.

V is TRBV2 and J is TRBJ2-1; TRBD2 might be the D (5 bases). Trimming removed 0 bases from V and 9 bases from J, with 12 bases in between. CDR1 is SNHLY and CDR2 is FYNNEI in the germline V gene. CDR3 length equals 14 residues. The CDR3 DNA follows: TGTGCCAGCAGTGAAGCGCTTCCGGGGAGTGAGCAGTTCTTC. It yields the protein CASSEALPGSEQFF.

J is TRBJ1-1 and V is TRBV4-3; D uncertain. This CDR3 contains 15 residues. Per the germline V gene, CDR1 is LGHNA and CDR2 is YSLEER. V lost 1 base, J lost 1 base, and 10 bases lay in between. In DNA, the CDR3 is TGCGCCAGCAGCCAAGCCCCCTTCTCGAACACTGAAGCTTTCTTT. It translates to CASSQAPFSNTEAFF.

The V and J genes are TRBV19 and TRBJ1-1, with D possibly matching TRBD1 (5 bases). In germline, CDR1 is LNHDA, CDR2 SQIVND (reference sequence). Trimming cost V 2 bases and J 1 base, with 11 bases left between them. The CDR3 consists of 15 residues. The CDR3 DNA sequence: TGTGCCAGTAGTATACCTAAGGGGCAGAACACTGAAGCTTTCTTT. Protein product: CASSIPKGQNTEAFF. Drawing the rest from reference TRBV19 and TRBJ1-1, the complete variable domain is DGGITQSPKYLFRKEGQNVTLSCEQNLNHDAMYWYRQDPGQGLRLIYYSQIVNDFQKGDIAEGYSVSREKKESFPLTVTSAQKNPTAFYLCASSIPKGQNTEAFFGQGTRLTVV.

The CDR3 here is CASRNGDSYGPLHF. The DNA of the CDR3 is TGTGCCAGCAGAAACGGGGACAGCTACGGACCCCTCCACTTT. V gene TRBV28 combines with J gene TRBJ1-6, with 7 bases lining up with TRBD1. J lost 12 bases, V lost 6 bases, and 11 bases had no gene match. The germline V gene encodes CDR1 MDHEN and CDR2 SYDVKM. The CDR3 totals 14 residues.

V is TRBV6-5 and J is TRBJ2-3; perhaps TRBD2 as D (5 bases). V was clipped by 0 bases and J by 2 bases, with 12 bases between them. The length of the CDR3 is 16 residues. Germline V gene data show CDR1 as MNHEY and CDR2 as SVGAGI. DNA for the CDR3: TGTGCCAGCAGTTACTCCGGAGGTCAGTCCACAGATACGCAGTATTTT. It translates to CASSYSGGQSTDTQYF.

This chain links TRBV11-2 with TRBJ2-3; maybe TRBD2 (6 bases). Germline V gene sequence: CDR1 SGHAT, CDR2 FQNNGV. CDR3 length: 17 residues. V was shortened by 1 base and J by 4 bases, with 18 bases between the two germline ends. The DNA of the CDR3 is TGTGCCAGCAGCTTAGCCGTCCTAGCTCGGGGGTCAGATACGCAGTATTTT. This codes for CASSLAVLARGSDTQYF.

The chain uses TRBV11-2 and TRBJ2-2; D may be TRBD2 (6 bases). Germline-derived CDR1 and CDR2 are SGHAT and FQNNGV. V was clipped by 2 bases and J by 6 bases, with 10 bases between them. The CDR3 has 14 amino acids. CDR3 amino acids: CASSLRWGAGELFF. Written as DNA, the CDR3 is TGTGCCAGCAGCTTACGTTGGGGGGCCGGGGAGCTGTTTTTT.

This clone was detected only once. V gene TRBV6-2 or TRBV6-3 combines with J gene TRBJ2-5; 10 bases agree with TRBD1. Germline CDR1 is MNHEY and CDR2 is SVGEGT. The junction had 7 bases not matched to a gene; V was cut back by 2 bases and J by 1 base. The CDR3 has 17 residues. The DNA for the CDR3 is TGTGCCAGCAGTTACCCGGGACAGGGGATCCTCCAAGAGACCCAGTACTTC. Translation gives CASSYPGQGILQETQYF.

The chain employs TRBV9 and TRBJ2-7; the D call may be TRBD1 or TRBD2 (6 bases each). Between the trimmed V and J ends, which lost 4 bases and 5 bases, there was a span of 19 bases. This CDR3 region has 15 residues. The germline gives CDR1 SGDLS, CDR2 YYNGEE. The DNA for the CDR3 is TGTGCCAGCAGCACCGGGGGCTTGAAATCCCACGAGCAGTACTTC. Protein: CASSTGGLKSHEQYF. The whole variable domain, filled in from reference TRBV9 and TRBJ2-7, reads DSGVTQTPKHLITATGQRVTLRCSPRSGDLSVYWYQQSLDQGLQFLIQYYNGEERAKGNILERFSAQQFPDLHSELNLSSLELGDSALYFCASSTGGLKSHEQYFGPGTRLTVT.